Detailed here is one TCR beta chain. This clone was seen a single time. Which antigen it targets is not known. One base away there is no much larger clone; base qualities are not given. The sample is drawn from a study of cytomegalovirus exposure and HLA in healthy donors (dated by TCRdb to the late 2010s). Study-level background: In an earlier analysis of fewer than 750 of the donors, under 300 Gb of sequence data and some 120 million unique TCR beta sequences from 180 million or so T cells were reported. In a later genetic analysis, genome-wide SNP genotypes for 398 of the 666 donors were used, and that subset was treated as a discovery cohort. Class I and class II HLA loci were covered by the typing at four-digit resolution. Of the roughly 410 genotyped donors, roughly 80% were placed in the genetic ancestry cluster associated with self-reported Caucasian donors. The number of typed donors differed by locus: roughly 629-630 for A, B, C, DRB1 and DQB1; approximately 520 for DQA1; some 610 for DPA1; and 400 to 480 for DPB1. The T cell repertoires of 666 subjects were profiled by immunosequencing and related to cytomegalovirus serostatus. Roughly 290 gigabases of sequencing data and about 92 million unique TCR sequences made up an early release that covered 640 HLA-typed donors. High-throughput TCR immunosequencing, statistical association of individual TCRs with disease status, and machine learning were combined to predict cytomegalovirus infection status. In the later analysis, no new phenotypic data were used to find candidate immune exposures; instead, reliance was placed on TCR beta sequences and their occurrence across donors. Every discovery cohort repertoire had been produced on one sequencing platform. The study aimed to test whether signatures of past pathogen exposure could be identified by cataloging public T cell receptors. Along with the approximately 700-subject first cohort, a separate validation cohort of about 110 different subjects was used. An earlier analysis of 587 of the donors used high-throughput TCR beta sequencing to judge whether each TCR beta V gene segment behaved as functional or pseudogenic. To study patterns of TCR occurrence, a later analysis re-analyzed previously published TCR beta repertoires from several hundred donors and added high-resolution HLA genotyping. Because of strong linkage in the cohort, roughly five DR-DQ haplotypes were treated as single units for association and clustering. Alongside the repertoire data, information on donor age, sex, ethnicity and CMV serostatus was compiled. On average, roughly 250,000 unique TCR beta nucleotide sequences were sequenced per donor among some 420 genotyped donors of the cohort, with roughly a sixth of those sequences being non-productive.

The CDR3 starts with the cysteine, ends with the phenylalanine, and has 13 residues. The DNA shown is the 39-base CDR3, in frame from base 1. The V and J ends are trimmed by 3 bases and 4 bases, leaving 9 bases between them. From a lookup of the germline V gene, CDR1 and CDR2 are ENHRY and SYGVKD. In total, over 600 healthy bone marrow donors made up the cohort. Cohort members were all nominally healthy when sampled, although unrecorded immune exposures were likely present. CMV serostatus was positive for around 310 and negative for about half of the roughly 700 cohort members, and was not recorded for this donor. A peripheral blood sample was collected from each donor, and TCR beta sequencing was performed on peripheral blood mononuclear cells. Genomic DNA extraction from the blood cell samples was performed with the Qiagen DNeasy Blood Extraction Kit. The library was generated by the immunoSEQ multiplex PCR assay. A mixture of 60 forward primers for TCR Vbeta segments and 13 reverse primers for TCR Jbeta segments was used in the multiplex PCR. The CDR3 region of rearranged TCR beta genes was amplified from genomic DNA by a multiplex PCR assay. The amplified TCR beta libraries were sequenced on the Illumina HiSeq System as 87-base-pair reads. Per the original workflow: Across the roughly 600 repertoires, a later analysis counted about 81 million unique TCR beta chains, 8.5 million to 12 million of which were shared by at least two donors. To remove PCR and sequencing errors, raw reads were error-corrected and collapsed into unique sequences using a nearest-neighbor algorithm that merged closely related sequences. V, D and J gene segments were assigned by aligning CDR3 sequences to IMGT reference sequences. For a sequence to be retained, a match of at least six nucleotides was required to both a V gene segment and a J gene segment. A rearrangement counted as productive if the CDR3 had no stop codons and remained in frame with V and J, and every other rearrangement counted as non-productive. Following IMGT convention, CDR3 was defined as the stretch from the second conserved V-encoded cysteine up to the conserved J-encoded phenylalanine. In an earlier analysis of around 640 of the donors, sequences lacking an unambiguous match to a single V gene segment were excluded. An earlier analysis of a few hundred of the donors called V segments functional above 56.7% productive rearrangements and segregating when the between-donor standard deviation exceeded 5%. A statistical classification framework was developed to diagnose cytomegalovirus status using the catalog of TCR beta chain sequences. In a later analysis, V and J genes were assigned by comparing TCR nucleotide sequences against IMGT/GENE-DB human TR gene sequences. The TCRdist pipeline was used in a later analysis to assign CDR3 sequences and most-parsimonious VDJ recombination scenarios. In a later analysis, each TCR beta chain was defined by its CDR3 amino acid sequence together with its V-gene family, and reads without a unique V-gene family were excluded. In a later analysis, nearly 600 highly shared, low-generation-probability nucleotide sequences were removed to address suspected cross-contamination and a sequencing artifact. A later analysis calculated a clonal expansion index for each public chain from normalized within-repertoire ranks of inferred template counts. A later analysis computed generation probabilities with a VDJ recombination model fitted to out-of-frame rearrangements, and checked the results against IGoR. In a later analysis, hypergeometric tests were used to score TCR-TCR, TCR-HLA and TCR-CMV co-occurrence, with a repertoire-size bias correction applied to TCR pairs. To estimate false discovery rates, a later analysis permuted the HLA or CMV assignments 20 times. A later analysis grouped co-occurring TCRs with DBSCAN, adding TCRdist sequence similarity when clustering within HLA-allele-positive subsets. Repertoires with fewer than 30,000 or more than 120,000 public chains were left out of co-occurrence clustering, as were five repertoires with anomalous nucleotide sharing. In its TCRdb copy, this immuneACCESS table keeps in-frame sequences only and misses some clones. Where compared with another copy, unresolved V genes explain less than half of these, and the others have no known cause. Clone size and V and J calls were adopted from that table, with D and trimming inferred from the DNA. The sample includes some 140,000 clones, with roughly 77% observed a single time. The ten largest clones add up to under 5.5% of the sample.

Overall study results and their limits: A cluster of highly shared sequence variants was judged likely to represent a technical artifact of the sequencing pipeline. A later genetic analysis reported fewer N-insertions in productive TCRs among donors in an Asian-associated ancestry cluster than the roughly 620-donor mean. Broadly in line with IMGT annotations, most TCR beta V segments showed up in productive rearrangements about 90% or about 30% of the time in an earlier analysis of around 600 of the donors. A later genetic analysis associated a missense DCLRE1C variant with V-gene and J-gene trimming of TCR beta chains, and an independent cohort replicated the association. HLA typing was unavailable for some donors at each locus, so association tests used only the typed subset. A later analysis found that TCR association rates varied across HLA loci, with DRB1 alleles showing the most associated TCRs and HLA-C alleles the fewest. The authors suggested that the approach could potentially be extended to other disease states and immunological phenotypes. In a later analysis, several top co-occurrence clusters were reported to appear linked to parvovirus B19, influenza, CMV and Epstein-Barr virus. A few of the identified cytomegalovirus-associated TCR beta chains were confirmed in vitro to be specific for cytomegalovirus antigens. Because the 87-base-pair reads could not distinguish some IMGT-functional V segments, including TRBV6-2 and TRBV6-3, those segments were excluded. Sequencing depth was assumed to be roughly uniform across donors in the presence/absence analyses, though that assumption may not hold. Specific HLA alleles were associated with 18,000 or so TCR beta sequences at a false discovery rate of 0.05 in a later analysis. The cohort was sequenced for TCR beta chains only, and without alpha or paired-chain data the features that could be detected were limited. In a later analysis, HLA-associated TCR beta chains were found to be more clonally expanded and to have lower generation probabilities than equally common non-associated chains. Assigning TCR associations to individual alleles was difficult when HLA alleles, especially DR and DQ, strongly co-occurred. Most CMV-associated TCR beta chains appeared to be HLA-restricted in a later analysis, and the HLA associations seemed to be driven largely by CMV exposure. Some 16 rarely observed V segments, including chromosome 9 orphons, were excluded from the earlier analysis of a few hundred of the donors because counts were too low. In the study, roughly 160 TCR beta chains were listed as associated with cytomegalovirus. The only immune exposure information available for the cohort was CMV serostatus. A further reported finding was that TCR beta sequences accurately predicted the HLA-A and HLA-B alleles for most subjects in the first cohort. The classifier was reported to diagnose cytomegalovirus status with high specificity and sensitivity in both the original cohort and the validation cohort. Linkage disequilibrium might explain the correlated functional status among segregating V segments, but an unknown experimental factor could not be excluded. Most TCR sequences were seen in very few donors, while some public TCRs were found in many individuals.

The source of this sequence is a man under 40 in good health. Sequenced: PBMCs. Recombination linked TRBV10-3 to TRBJ1-1; perhaps TRBD1 is the D gene, with 5 bases matching. Here is the DNA: TGTGCCATCAGTGACGGGGGTTCCACTGAAGCTTTCTTT. The encoded protein is CAISDGGSTEAFF.